This T cell receptor (beta chain) came from a study of glioma-infiltrating T cells. The study's findings and limits: Only very few CDR3 sequences appeared in both tissue and blood. Non-neoplastic patients had below-expected tissue-blood divergence, while all gliomas exceeded expectation.

Using RNA template, CDR3s of TCR alpha and beta were amplified with iRepertoire arm-PCR. For one-step reverse transcription and amplification, about 90-450 ng of tissue mRNA or PBMC total RNA was used. TCRdb analysed the multiplex PCR reads with MiXCR anew, one entry per CDR3 protein. The sample consists of approximately 110,000 distinct CDR3 sequences, roughly 20% of them appearing once. This clonotype was seen ten or more times. Its target is not known. The germline V gene encodes CDR1 LNHNV and CDR2 YYDKDF (reference sequence). This CDR3 spans 17 amino acids. The junction had 18 bases not matched to a gene; V was cut back by 5 bases and J by 5 bases.

The source material was glioma tissue, nonneoplastic brain tissue, or PBMCs (not recorded which). The clonotype was recovered from a human donor with low-grade glioma or glioblastoma, undergoing nonglioma brain surgery, or in good health (not recorded which). The V and J genes are TRBV15 and TRBJ2-7; 7 nucleotides align to TRBD2. DNA for the CDR3: TGTGCCACCAGCGGAACAACCCAGGGAGGGGAGCATCACGAGCAGTACTTC. Its translation: CATSGTTQGGEHHEQYF.